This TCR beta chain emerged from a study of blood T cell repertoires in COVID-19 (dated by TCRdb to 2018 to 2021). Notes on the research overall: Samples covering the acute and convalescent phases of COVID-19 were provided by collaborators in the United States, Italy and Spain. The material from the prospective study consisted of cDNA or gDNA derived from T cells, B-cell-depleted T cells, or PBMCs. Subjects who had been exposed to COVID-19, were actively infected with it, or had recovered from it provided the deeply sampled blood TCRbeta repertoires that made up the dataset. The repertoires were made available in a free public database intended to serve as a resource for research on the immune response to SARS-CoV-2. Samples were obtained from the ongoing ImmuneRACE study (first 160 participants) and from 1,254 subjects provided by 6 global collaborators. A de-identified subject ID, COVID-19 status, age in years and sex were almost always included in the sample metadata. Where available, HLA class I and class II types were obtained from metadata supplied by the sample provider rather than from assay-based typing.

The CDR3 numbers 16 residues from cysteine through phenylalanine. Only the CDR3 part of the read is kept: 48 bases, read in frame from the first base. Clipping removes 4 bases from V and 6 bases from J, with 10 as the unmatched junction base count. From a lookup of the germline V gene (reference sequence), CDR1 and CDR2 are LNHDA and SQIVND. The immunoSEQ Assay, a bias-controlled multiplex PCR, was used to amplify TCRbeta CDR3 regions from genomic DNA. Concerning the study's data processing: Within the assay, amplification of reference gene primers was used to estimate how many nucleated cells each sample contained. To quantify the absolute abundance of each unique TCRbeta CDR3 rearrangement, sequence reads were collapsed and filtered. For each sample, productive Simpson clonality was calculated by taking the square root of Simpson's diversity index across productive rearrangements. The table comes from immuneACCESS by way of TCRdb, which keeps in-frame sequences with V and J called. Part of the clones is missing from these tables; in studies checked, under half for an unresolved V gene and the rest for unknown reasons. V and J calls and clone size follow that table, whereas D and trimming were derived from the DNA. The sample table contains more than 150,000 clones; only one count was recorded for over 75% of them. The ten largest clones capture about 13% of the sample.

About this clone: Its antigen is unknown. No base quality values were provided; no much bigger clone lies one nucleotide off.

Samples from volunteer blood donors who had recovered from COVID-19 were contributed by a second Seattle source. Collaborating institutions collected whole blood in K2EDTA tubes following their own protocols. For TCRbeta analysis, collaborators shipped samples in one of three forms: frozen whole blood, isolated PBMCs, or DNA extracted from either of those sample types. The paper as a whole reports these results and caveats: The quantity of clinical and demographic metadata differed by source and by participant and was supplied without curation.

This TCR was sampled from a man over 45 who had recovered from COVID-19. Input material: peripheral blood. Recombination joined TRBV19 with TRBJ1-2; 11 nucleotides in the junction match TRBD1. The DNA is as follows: TGTGCCAGTAGTACAACCGGGACAGGGGGTCATCATGGCTACACCTTC. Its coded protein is CASSTTGTGGHHGYTF. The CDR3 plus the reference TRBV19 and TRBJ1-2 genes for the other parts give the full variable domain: DGGITQSPKYLFRKEGQNVTLSCEQNLNHDAMYWYRQDPGQGLRLIYYSQIVNDFQKGDIAEGYSVSREKKESFPLTVTSAQKNPTAFYLCASSTTGTGGHHGYTFGSGTRLTVV.